These T cell receptor beta chains were read from a single sample in a study of blood T cell repertoires in COVID-19. Assay used: immunoSEQ multiplex PCR; TCRdb lists only in-frame clones, some missing. The sample shows 150,000 or so clones, roughly nine tenths of them seen only once. The source material was peripheral blood. These receptors originate from a man aged 55 to 69 with active or convalescent COVID-19. CDR3s include the opening cysteine and the closing phenylalanine or tryptophan. The order of the fields is J gene, clone size, D gene, V gene, CDR3 DNA, CDR3 protein. D genes are given only for firm matches. Clone size is stated in some rows and not others, as once, few, many or a class when expanded.

j_call: TRBJ1-1; clone_size: NA; d_call: NA; v_call: TRBV7-6; cdr3_nt: TGTGCCAGCAGCTTAGTAGGAGGGGCTGGAAACACTGAAGCTTTCTTT; cdr3_aa: CASSLVGGAGNTEAFF
j_call: TRBJ1-4; clone_size: once; d_call: NA; v_call: TRBV2; cdr3_nt: TGTGCGATATTAGAGGAAAAACTGTTTTTT; cdr3_aa: CAILEEKLFF
j_call: TRBJ1-5; clone_size: NA; d_call: TRBD1; v_call: TRBV30; cdr3_nt: TGTGCCTGGAGTAAGGGACAGGGATATGAGAGCAATCAGCCCCAGCATTTT; cdr3_aa: CAWSKGQGYESNQPQHF
j_call: TRBJ2-7; clone_size: NA; d_call: TRBD2; v_call: TRBV27; cdr3_nt: TGTGCCAGCAGGGCTAGCGGGACGGGGGAGCAGTACTTC; cdr3_aa: CASRASGTGEQYF
j_call: TRBJ1-6; clone_size: NA; d_call: TRBD1; v_call: TRBV7-8; cdr3_nt: TGTGCCAGCAGCTCCCGACCCTTACCGAGACAGGGCTATAATTCACCCCTCCACTTT; cdr3_aa: CASSSRPLPRQGYNSPLHF
j_call: TRBJ1-2; clone_size: NA; d_call: TRBD1; v_call: TRBV4-1; cdr3_nt: TGCGCCAGCAGCCAAGCGCGGGACAGGGGGTTCGGCTACACCTTC; cdr3_aa: CASSQARDRGFGYTF
j_call: TRBJ2-1; clone_size: NA; d_call: TRBD1; v_call: TRBV2; cdr3_nt: TGTGCCAGCAGTGAAGATGGACAGGGGGCGAAAAATGAGCAGTTCTTC; cdr3_aa: CASSEDGQGAKNEQFF
j_call: TRBJ1-3; clone_size: NA; d_call: NA; v_call: TRBV27; cdr3_nt: TGTGCCAGCCCAACAGGGCCTGGAAACACCATATATTTT; cdr3_aa: CASPTGPGNTIYF
j_call: TRBJ2-7; clone_size: once; d_call: NA; v_call: TRBV23-1; cdr3_nt: TGCGCCAGCAGTCACCCGGGGGCGCGGGGGAACGAGCAGTACTTC; cdr3_aa: CASSHPGARGNEQYF
j_call: TRBJ1-1; clone_size: few; d_call: NA; v_call: TRBV2; cdr3_nt: TGTGCCAGCAGTGTCCTAGGGGTGAGCACTGAAGCTTTCTTT; cdr3_aa: CASSVLGVSTEAFF
j_call: TRBJ2-5; clone_size: NA; d_call: TRBD1; v_call: TRBV3-1/TRBV3-2; cdr3_nt: TGTGCCAGCAGCCAAGGGTACAGGGGAGAGACCCAGTACTTC; cdr3_aa: CASSQGYRGETQYF
j_call: TRBJ2-5; clone_size: NA; d_call: NA; v_call: TRBV13; cdr3_nt: TGTGCCAGCAGCCTAGGGTCCTCGGAGACCCAGTACTTC; cdr3_aa: CASSLGSSETQYF
j_call: TRBJ2-3; clone_size: NA; d_call: TRBD2; v_call: TRBV12-5; cdr3_nt: TGTGCTAGTGGTTTGGTAATGCTAGCGGGGCAACAGGAGGATACGCAGTATTTT; cdr3_aa: CASGLVMLAGQQEDTQYF
j_call: TRBJ1-2; clone_size: NA; d_call: TRBD1; v_call: TRBV5-1; cdr3_nt: TGCGCCAGCAGCTCCGGACAGGGAAACTATGGCTACACCTTC; cdr3_aa: CASSSGQGNYGYTF
j_call: TRBJ2-7; clone_size: NA; d_call: TRBD1; v_call: TRBV25-1; cdr3_nt: TGTGCCAGCAGTCCGGGACAGGGGAACTACGAGCAGTACTTC; cdr3_aa: CASSPGQGNYEQYF
j_call: TRBJ1-1; clone_size: NA; d_call: TRBD1; v_call: TRBV6-5; cdr3_nt: TGTGCCAGCAGGCCGGGGGACAGAACTGAAGCTTTCTTT; cdr3_aa: CASRPGDRTEAFF
j_call: TRBJ1-1; clone_size: NA; d_call: TRBD1; v_call: TRBV12-3/TRBV12-4; cdr3_nt: TGTGCCAGCAGTCGGGACAGATCTTCTGAAGCTTTCTTT; cdr3_aa: CASSRDRSSEAFF